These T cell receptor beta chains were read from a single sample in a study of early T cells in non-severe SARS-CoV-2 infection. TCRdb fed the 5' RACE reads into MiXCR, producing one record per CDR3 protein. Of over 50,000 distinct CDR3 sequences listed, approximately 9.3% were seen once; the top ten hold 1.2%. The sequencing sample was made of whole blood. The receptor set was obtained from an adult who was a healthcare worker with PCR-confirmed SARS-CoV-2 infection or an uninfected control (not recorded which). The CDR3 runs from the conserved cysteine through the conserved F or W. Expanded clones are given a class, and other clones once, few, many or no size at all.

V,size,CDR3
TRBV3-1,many,CASSREGNYGYTF
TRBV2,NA,CASRPDRAGTGELFF
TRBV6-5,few,CASSKTGVVGQPQHF
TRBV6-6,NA,CASSQTGAGQPQHF
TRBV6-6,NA,CASSQPSGQGDYGYTF
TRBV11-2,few,CASSLDLQRGGLETQYF
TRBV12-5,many,CASGLGPDGRISNQPQHF
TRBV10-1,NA,CASSGGRERITGELFF
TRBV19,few,CASRQILGTGELFF
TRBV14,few,CASSPEIDQGPHYNEQFF
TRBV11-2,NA,CASSLVGVSTDTQYF
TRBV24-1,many,CATSESGGSDTQYF
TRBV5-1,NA,CASSTRDTLGDEQFF
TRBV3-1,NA,CASSPSLGGNYGYTF
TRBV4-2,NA,CASSQDRGNTGELFF
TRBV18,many,CASSSSGTSAYSEQFF
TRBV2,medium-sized,CASKTSGFYNEQFF
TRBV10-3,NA,CAITRDLSGQETQYF
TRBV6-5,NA,CASSPLAVFTGELFF
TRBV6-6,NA,CASTVGGLPFF
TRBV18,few,CASSPVGGGGMNTEAFF
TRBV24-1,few,CATSDPRYNEQFF
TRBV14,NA,CASSPGLGTGGNTIYF
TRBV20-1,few,CSAKRGAGINYGYTF
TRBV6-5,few,CASSYATPQDTQYF
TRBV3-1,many,CASSQGGTGGSPLHF
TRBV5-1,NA,CASSVGGLDTDTQYF
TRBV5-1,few,CASSMNMAMGTEAFF
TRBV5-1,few,CASSLGQPDTQYF
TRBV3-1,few,CASSRQSSYNEQFF
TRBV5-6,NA,CASSLGRYGYTF
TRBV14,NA,CASSQASETQYF
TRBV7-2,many,CASSLALGTSNEQFF
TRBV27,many,CASSFGGQQNEKLFF
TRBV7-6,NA,CASSLLAGGYNEQFF
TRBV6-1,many,CASKSGNTEAFF
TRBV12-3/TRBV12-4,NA,CASSFRESSNQPQHF
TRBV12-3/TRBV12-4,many,CASSLGTTNTEAFF